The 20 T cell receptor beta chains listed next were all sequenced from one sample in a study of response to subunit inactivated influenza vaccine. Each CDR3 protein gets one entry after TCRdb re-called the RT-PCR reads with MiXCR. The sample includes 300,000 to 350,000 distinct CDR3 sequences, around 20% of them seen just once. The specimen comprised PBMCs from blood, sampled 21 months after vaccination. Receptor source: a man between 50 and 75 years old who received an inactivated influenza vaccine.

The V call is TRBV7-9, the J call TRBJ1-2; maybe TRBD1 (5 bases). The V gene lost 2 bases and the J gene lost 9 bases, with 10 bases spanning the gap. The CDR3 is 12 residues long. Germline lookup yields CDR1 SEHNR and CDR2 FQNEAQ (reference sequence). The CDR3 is CASSLQGLSYTF. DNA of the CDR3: TGTGCCAGCAGCTTACAGGGTTTAAGCTACACCTTC.

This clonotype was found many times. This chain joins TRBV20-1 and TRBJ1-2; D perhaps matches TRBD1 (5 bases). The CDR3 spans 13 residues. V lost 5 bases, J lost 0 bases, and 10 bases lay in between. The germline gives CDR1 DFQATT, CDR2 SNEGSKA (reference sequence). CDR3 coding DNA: TGCAGTGCTGCTGGGGGAGCTAACTATGGCTACACCTTC. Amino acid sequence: CSAAGGANYGYTF.

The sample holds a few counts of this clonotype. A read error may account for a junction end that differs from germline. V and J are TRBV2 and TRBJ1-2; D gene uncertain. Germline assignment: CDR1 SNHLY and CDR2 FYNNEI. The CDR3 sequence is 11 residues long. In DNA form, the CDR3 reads TGTGCCAGCAGTGAACTACAGCCAATCGCCTTC. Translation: CASSELQPIAF. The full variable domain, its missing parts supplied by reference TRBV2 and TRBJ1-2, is EPEVTQTPSHQVTQMGQEVILRCVPISNHLYFYWYRQILGQKVEFLVSFYNNEISEKSEIFDDQFSVERPDGSNFTLKIRSTKLEDSAMYFCASSELQPIAFGSGTRLTVV.

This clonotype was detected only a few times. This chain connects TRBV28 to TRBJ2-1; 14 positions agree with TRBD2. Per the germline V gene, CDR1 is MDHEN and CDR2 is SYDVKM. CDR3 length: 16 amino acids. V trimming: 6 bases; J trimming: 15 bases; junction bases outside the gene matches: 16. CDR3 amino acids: CASSMTSGRAYERGFF. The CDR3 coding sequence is TGTGCCAGCAGCATGACTAGCGGGAGGGCCTATGAGAGGGGGTTCTTC.

This chain's CDR3 is CASTALAAGNTIYF. The CDR3, as DNA: TGTGCCAGCACCGCCCTGGCAGCTGGAAACACCATATATTTT. The rearrangement links TRBV12-3 or TRBV12-4 to TRBJ1-3; D remains ambiguous. The germline V and J ends were trimmed by 7 bases and 2 bases, with 12 bases remaining between them. The CDR3 is 14 amino acids.

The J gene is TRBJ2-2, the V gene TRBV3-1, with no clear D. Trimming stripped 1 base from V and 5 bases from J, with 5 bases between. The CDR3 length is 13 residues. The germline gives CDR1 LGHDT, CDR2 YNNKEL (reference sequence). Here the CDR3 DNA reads TGTGCCAGCAGCCAAGTACAGACCGGGGAGCTGTTTTTT. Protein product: CASSQVQTGELFF. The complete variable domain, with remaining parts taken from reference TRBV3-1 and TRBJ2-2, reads DTAVSQTPKYLVTQMGNDKSIKCEQNLGHDTMYWYKQDSKKFLKIMFSYNNKELIINETVPNRFSPKSPDKAHLNLHINSLELGDSAVYFCASSQVQTGELFFGEGSRLTVL.

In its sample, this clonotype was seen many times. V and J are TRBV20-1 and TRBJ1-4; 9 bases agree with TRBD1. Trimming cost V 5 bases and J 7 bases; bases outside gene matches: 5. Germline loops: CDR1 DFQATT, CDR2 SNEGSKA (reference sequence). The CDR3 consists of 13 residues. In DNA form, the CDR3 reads TGCAGTGCTCAACAGGGGGCCTCTGAAAAACTGTTTTTT. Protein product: CSAQQGASEKLFF.

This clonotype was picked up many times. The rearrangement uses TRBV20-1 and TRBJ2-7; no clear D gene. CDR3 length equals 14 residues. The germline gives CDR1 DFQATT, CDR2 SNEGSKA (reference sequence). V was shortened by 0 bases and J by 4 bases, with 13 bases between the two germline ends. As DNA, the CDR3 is TGCAGTGCTAGAGATGTGGCTAGTTCTTACGAGCAGTACTTC. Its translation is CSARDVASSYEQYF.

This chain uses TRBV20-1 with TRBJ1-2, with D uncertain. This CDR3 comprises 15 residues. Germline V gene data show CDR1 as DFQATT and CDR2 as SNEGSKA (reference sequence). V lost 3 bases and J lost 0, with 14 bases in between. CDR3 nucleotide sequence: TGCAGTGCTAGGGGTGATGGCGGAGCTAACTATGGCTACACCTTC. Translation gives CSARGDGGANYGYTF.

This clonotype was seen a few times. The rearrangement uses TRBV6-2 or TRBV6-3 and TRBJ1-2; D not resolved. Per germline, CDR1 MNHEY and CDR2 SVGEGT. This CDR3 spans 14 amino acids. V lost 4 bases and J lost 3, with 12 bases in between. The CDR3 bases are TGTGCCAGCAGTTCCATGACGGCATACTATGGCTACACCTTC. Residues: CASSSMTAYYGYTF.

The CDR3 DNA follows: TGTGCCAGCAGGTTCGGGGTCTCCTACAATGAGCAGTTCTTC. This gives the protein CASRFGVSYNEQFF. The chain links TRBV6-1 to TRBJ2-1; tentative D call: TRBD2 (5 bases). Germline assignment: CDR1 MNHNS and CDR2 SASEGT. This CDR3 has 14 amino acids. Deletions cut 6 bases from V and 0 bases from J, with 9 bases between.

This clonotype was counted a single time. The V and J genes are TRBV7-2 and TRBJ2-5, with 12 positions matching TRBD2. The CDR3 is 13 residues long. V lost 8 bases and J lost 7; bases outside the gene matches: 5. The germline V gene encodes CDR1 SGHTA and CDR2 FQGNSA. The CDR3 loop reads CASGTSGPGTQYF. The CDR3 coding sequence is TGTGCCAGCGGGACTAGCGGGCCAGGGACCCAGTACTTC.

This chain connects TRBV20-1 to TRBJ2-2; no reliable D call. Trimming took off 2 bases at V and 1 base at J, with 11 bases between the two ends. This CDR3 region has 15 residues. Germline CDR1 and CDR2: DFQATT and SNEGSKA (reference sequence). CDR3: CSARTKRRNTGELFF. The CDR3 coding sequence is TGCAGTGCTAGAACGAAACGCAGGAACACCGGGGAGCTGTTTTTT.

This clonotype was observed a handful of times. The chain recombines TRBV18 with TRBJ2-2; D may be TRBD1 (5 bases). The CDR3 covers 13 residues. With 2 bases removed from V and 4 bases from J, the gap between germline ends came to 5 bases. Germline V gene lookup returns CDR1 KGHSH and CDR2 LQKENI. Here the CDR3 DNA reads TGTGCCAGCTCACCAGGGGCCACCGGGGAGCTGTTTTTT. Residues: CASSPGATGELFF.

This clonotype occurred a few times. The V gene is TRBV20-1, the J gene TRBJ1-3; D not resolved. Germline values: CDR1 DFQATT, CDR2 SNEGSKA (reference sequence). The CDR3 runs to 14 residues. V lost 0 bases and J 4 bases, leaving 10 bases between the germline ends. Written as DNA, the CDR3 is TGCAGTGCTAGAGATTCCCAGAAGGGAAACACCATATATTTT. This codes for CSARDSQKGNTIYF.

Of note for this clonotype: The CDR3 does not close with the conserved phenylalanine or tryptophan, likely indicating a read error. This chain's CDR3 is CASRKFDTEAFS. The CDR3 coding sequence is TGTGCCAGCAGAAAATTCGACACTGAAGCTTTCTCT. The J gene is TRBJ1-1, the V gene TRBV3-1; D remains ambiguous. The germline gives CDR1 LGHDT, CDR2 YNNKEL (reference sequence). Trimming removed 6 bases at V and 3 bases at J, with 8 bases between. The CDR3 loop spans 12 amino acids.

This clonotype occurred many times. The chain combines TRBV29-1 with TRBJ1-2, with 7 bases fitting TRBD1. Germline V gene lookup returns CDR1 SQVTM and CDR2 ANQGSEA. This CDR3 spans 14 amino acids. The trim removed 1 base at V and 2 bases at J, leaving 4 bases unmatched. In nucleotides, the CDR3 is TGCAGCGTTGAAGGCGGGACAGACAACTATGGCTACACCTTC. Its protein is CSVEGGTDNYGYTF.

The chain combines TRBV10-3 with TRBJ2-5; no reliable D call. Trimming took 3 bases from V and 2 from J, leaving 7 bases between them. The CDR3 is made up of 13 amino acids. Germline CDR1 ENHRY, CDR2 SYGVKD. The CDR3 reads CAISDRQQETQYF. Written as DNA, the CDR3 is TGTGCCATCAGTGATCGGCAGCAAGAGACCCAGTACTTC.

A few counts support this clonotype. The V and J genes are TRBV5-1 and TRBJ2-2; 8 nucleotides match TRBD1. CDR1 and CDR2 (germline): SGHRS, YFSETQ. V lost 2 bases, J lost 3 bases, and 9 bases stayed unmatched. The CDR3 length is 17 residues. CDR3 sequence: CASSFYPGGPDTGELFF. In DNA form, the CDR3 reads TGCGCCAGCAGCTTCTACCCAGGGGGCCCAGACACCGGGGAGCTGTTTTTT.

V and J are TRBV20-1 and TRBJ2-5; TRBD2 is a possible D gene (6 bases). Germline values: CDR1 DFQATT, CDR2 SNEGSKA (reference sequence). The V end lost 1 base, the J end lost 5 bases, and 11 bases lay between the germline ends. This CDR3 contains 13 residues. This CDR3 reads CSARGPSAETQYF. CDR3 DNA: TGCAGTGCTAGAGGTCCTAGCGCGGAGACCCAGTACTTC.